Below are 22 T cell receptor beta chains sequenced from a single sample in a study of cytomegalovirus exposure and HLA in healthy donors. The study ran its PCR with 60 Vbeta and 13 Jbeta primers. Some clones are missing from TCRdb's copy, which holds only in-frame ones; the method was immunoSEQ multiplex PCR. This sample has around 97,000 clones, with 76% found just once. Sequencing was carried out using PBMCs. These receptors originate from a woman under 30 in good health and CMV-seropositive.

This clone has a handful of counts. The gene calls are TRBV12-5 and TRBJ1-2, with 9 bases that match TRBD1. The trim removed 1 base at V and 7 bases at J, leaving 4 bases unmatched. CDR1 is LGHNT, CDR2 FRNRAP, per germline. This CDR3 region has 14 residues. This CDR3 reads CASGLDRGLRGYTF. The CDR3 DNA follows: TGTGCTAGTGGTTTGGACAGGGGGCTTCGTGGCTACACCTTC.

As DNA, the CDR3 is TGCGCCAGCAGCGATCCGACTAGCGGGAGCGTTTACGAGCAGTACTTC. This encodes CASSDPTSGSVYEQYF. The rearrangement joins TRBV5-1 to TRBJ2-7; 12 bases agree with TRBD2. Per the germline V gene, CDR1 is SGHRS and CDR2 is YFSETQ. The CDR3 spans 16 residues. Trimming cost V 4 bases and J 4 bases; bases outside gene matches: 9.

This chain uses TRBV13 with TRBJ2-7, with D possibly matching TRBD1 (6 bases). V was shortened by 4 bases and J by 1 base, with 17 bases between the two germline ends. The CDR3 totals 16 residues. CDR1 and CDR2 from the germline V gene are PRHDT and FYEKMQ (reference sequence). This chain's CDR3 is CASSSSFRTGSYEQYF. CDR3 DNA: TGTGCCAGCAGCTCCTCCTTTCGTACAGGGTCCTACGAGCAGTACTTC.

The V and J genes are TRBV6-1 and TRBJ2-1; 7 bases are shared with TRBD2. With V trimmed by 0 bases and J by 9 bases, 2 bases remained unmatched. This CDR3 spans 13 amino acids. Germline V lookup: CDR1 MNHNS, CDR2 SASEGT. Here the CDR3 DNA reads TGTGCCAGCAGTGAAGCTGGGGGGGTTGAGCAGTTCTTC. The encoded protein is CASSEAGGVEQFF.

The chain carries TRBV5-1 and TRBJ2-2; D is undetermined. This CDR3 region has 16 residues. CDR1 is SGHRS and CDR2 is YFSETQ in the germline V gene. V was cut by 1 base and J by 1 base, with 11 bases left in between. For the CDR3, the DNA is TGCGCCAGCAGCTTGTTATTAGCAAGGAACACCGGGGAGCTGTTTTTT. Amino acid sequence: CASSLLLARNTGELFF.

The genes are TRBV5-1 and TRBJ2-5; possibly TRBD1 for D (5 bases). The CDR3 loop spans 13 amino acids. Germline values: CDR1 SGHRS, CDR2 YFSETQ. With 5 bases removed from V and 0 bases from J, the gap between germline ends came to 8 bases. CDR3 protein: CASSSDNQETQYF. CDR3 DNA: TGCGCCAGCAGTTCGGACAACCAAGAGACCCAGTACTTC.

The rearrangement joins TRBV5-1 to TRBJ1-1, with D possibly matching TRBD1 (6 bases). CDR1 is SGHRS, CDR2 YFSETQ, per germline. CDR3 length: 15 amino acids. V lost 4 bases and J lost 4, with 17 bases in between. The DNA of the CDR3 is TGCGCCAGCAGCCCAATGGAGGGGGGGCTCACTGAAGCTTTCTTT. Translated, it gives CASSPMEGGLTEAFF.

The genes are TRBV9 and TRBJ2-3, with D perhaps TRBD2 (6 bases). Looked up from germline, CDR1 is SGDLS and CDR2 is YYNGEE. The CDR3 is 13 amino acids. V was trimmed by 4 bases and J by 5 bases, leaving 11 bases between them. The CDR3 DNA reads as TGTGCCAGCAGCTTGGGACTTTTAGATACGCAGTATTTT. As protein: CASSLGLLDTQYF.

The chain uses TRBV7-2 and TRBJ1-1; 9 nucleotides align to TRBD1. Germline CDR1 is SGHTA and CDR2 is FQGNSA. This CDR3 comprises 16 residues. V lost 7 bases and J lost 3; bases outside the gene matches: 12. This CDR3 is CASIIRPGQGYTEAFF. In DNA, the CDR3 is TGTGCCAGCATCATCCGACCGGGACAGGGATACACTGAAGCTTTCTTT.

This clone was seen more than once but under ten times. The chain uses TRBV25-1 and TRBJ2-7, with D possibly TRBD2 on 5 matching bases. The CDR3 covers 11 residues. The V gene lost 7 bases and the J gene lost 5 bases, with 9 bases spanning the gap. The V gene's germline CDR1 is MGHDK and CDR2 SYGVNS. As DNA, the CDR3 is TGTGCCAGCAAACGGGGAAACGAGCAGTACTTC. Protein: CASKRGNEQYF.

The chain links TRBV12-5 to TRBJ2-7; D perhaps matches TRBD2 (5 bases). V lost 6 bases, J lost 0 bases, and 12 bases lay in between. The V gene's germline CDR1 is LGHNT and CDR2 FRNRAP. This CDR3 has 14 residues. CDR3 nucleotides: TGTGCTAGTGGAGGGAGTATAAGCTCCTACGAGCAGTACTTC. Translated: CASGGSISSYEQYF. Full variable domain (missing parts from reference TRBV12-5 and TRBJ2-7): DARVTQTPRHKVTEMGQEVTMRCQPILGHNTVFWYRQTMMQGLELLAYFRNRAPLDDSGMPKDRFSAEMPDATLATLKIQPSEPRDSAVYFCASGGSISSYEQYFGPGTRLTVT.

The sample holds one count of this clone. V gene TRBV19 combines with J gene TRBJ1-3, with a weak D call TRBD1 (5 bases). The CDR3 has 17 amino acids. Germline V gene sequence: CDR1 LNHDA, CDR2 SQIVND (reference sequence). V lost 4 bases, J lost 4 bases, and 20 bases lay in between. Written as DNA, the CDR3 is TGTGCCAGTAGTACCGGGGGAGGAGGTCTTCTGGGAAACACCATATATTTT. Translated: CASSTGGGGLLGNTIYF.

The CDR3 is CASSPVGSGSPYEQYF. CDR3 DNA: TGCGCCAGCAGCCCTGTTGGGTCCGGGTCCCCTTACGAGCAGTACTTC. The J gene is TRBJ2-7, the V gene TRBV5-1; the D is unclear. The CDR3 loop spans 16 amino acids. CDR1 SGHRS and CDR2 YFSETQ come from the germline V gene. The V end was cut by 4 bases, the J end by 4 bases, with 21 bases between.

This clone was recorded only once. This sequence joins TRBV29-1 and TRBJ2-2; D possibly corresponds to TRBD1 (5 bases). V was cut by 0 bases and J by 6 bases, with 8 bases left in between. The CDR3 is 13 amino acids. Germline V lookup: CDR1 SQVTM, CDR2 ANQGSEA. The CDR3 DNA sequence: TGCAGCGTTGAAGACAGGGTTCCCGGGGAGCTGTTTTTT. As protein: CSVEDRVPGELFF.

The chain couples TRBV6-5 to TRBJ1-2; the D gene is possibly TRBD1 (6 bases). The germline gives CDR1 MNHEY, CDR2 SVGAGI. V shed 4 bases and J shed 2 bases, with 11 bases lying between them. The CDR3 runs to 14 residues. CDR3 sequence (DNA): TGTGCCAGCAGTTCCGGACAGCTCAACTATGGCTACACCTTC. Amino acids: CASSSGQLNYGYTF.

The table lists this clone with a count of one. J is TRBJ1-2 and V is TRBV4-1; 10 positions match TRBD1. Germline trimming cut 4 bases from V and 3 bases from J; bases unmatched to any gene: 5. Germline lookup yields CDR1 MGHRA and CDR2 YSYEKL. This CDR3 is built from 15 residues. The CDR3 loop is CASSPRQGADYGYTF. CDR3 nucleotides: TGCGCCAGCAGCCCCAGACAGGGGGCGGACTATGGCTACACCTTC.

The V gene is TRBV7-9, the J gene TRBJ1-5, with D possibly being TRBD1 (5 bases). The CDR3 loop spans 16 amino acids. V was shortened by 5 bases and J by 4 bases, with 18 bases between the two germline ends. CDR1 is SEHNR, CDR2 FQNEAQ, per germline (reference sequence). In DNA, the CDR3 is TGTGCCAGCAGCCCCCACGGGGGAGGGATAAATCAGCCCCAGCATTTT. Residues: CASSPHGGGINQPQHF.

This clone was seen a few times. This rearrangement joins TRBV6-6 to TRBJ1-2, with D maybe TRBD1 (6 bases). Germline V CDR1 and CDR2: MNHNY, SVGAGI (reference sequence). This CDR3 is 15 amino acids long. V dropped 5 bases and J dropped 1 base, with 14 bases sitting between them. This CDR3 reads CASSAPGQSNYGYTF. DNA for the CDR3: TGTGCCAGCAGTGCCCCCGGACAGAGTAACTATGGCTACACCTTC.

The V call is TRBV18, the J call TRBJ2-2; D possibly corresponds to TRBD1 (6 bases). The V gene's germline CDR1 is KGHSH and CDR2 LQKENI. V lost 5 bases to trimming and J lost 3 bases, with 13 bases between them. The CDR3 length is 15 residues. The CDR3: CASSTRTEDTGELFF. The CDR3 DNA reads as TGTGCCAGCTCAACCCGGACAGAAGACACCGGGGAGCTGTTTTTT.

The V and J genes are TRBV5-6 and TRBJ2-1; TRBD2 aligns across 9 bases. J gave up 7 bases and V 2 bases, and 10 bases lay outside the gene matches. In germline, CDR1 is SGHDT, CDR2 YYEEEE. The CDR3 sequence is 16 residues long. CDR3 DNA: TGTGCCAGCAGCTTCGGCGGGAGGGGCCTCGGGAATGAGCAGTTCTTC. The encoded protein is CASSFGGRGLGNEQFF.

This clone was detected a few times. The rearrangement joins TRBV15 to TRBJ2-5; D is ambiguous. V gave up 1 base and J gave up 4 bases, with 4 bases separating them. The CDR3 loop spans 12 amino acids. Germline V gene lookup returns CDR1 LNHNV and CDR2 YYDKDF (reference sequence). The CDR3 DNA follows: TGTGCCACCAGCAGAGTACTAGAGACCCAGTACTTC. Translated: CATSRVLETQYF.

This rearrangement joins TRBV19 to TRBJ1-4; D ambiguous. Germline lookup yields CDR1 LNHDA and CDR2 SQIVND (reference sequence). The CDR3 sequence is 15 residues long. The ends were cut back, 8 bases at V and 6 bases at J, with 19 bases in the middle. The CDR3 DNA reads as TGTGCCAGTGCGAATGGAGGGTATAGGGATGAAAAACTGTTTTTT. This codes for CASANGGYRDEKLFF.